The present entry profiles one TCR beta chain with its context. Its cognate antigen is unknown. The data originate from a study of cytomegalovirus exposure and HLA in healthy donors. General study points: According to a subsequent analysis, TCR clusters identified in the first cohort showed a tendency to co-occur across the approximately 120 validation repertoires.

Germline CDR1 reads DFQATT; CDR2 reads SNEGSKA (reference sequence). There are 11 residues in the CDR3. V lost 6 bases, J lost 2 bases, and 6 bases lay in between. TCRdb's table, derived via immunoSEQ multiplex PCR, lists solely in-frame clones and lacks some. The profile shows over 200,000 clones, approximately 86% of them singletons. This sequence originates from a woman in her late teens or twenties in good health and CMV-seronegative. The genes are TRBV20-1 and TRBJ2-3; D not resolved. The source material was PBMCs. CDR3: CSARITDTQYF. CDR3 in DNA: TGCAGTGCGCGAATCACAGATACGCAGTATTTT.